A selection of T cell receptor beta chains follows, all from one sample in a study of shared clonotypes between healthy human individuals. Libraries were prepared by immunoSEQ multiplex PCR; TCRdb keeps only in-frame clonotypes and omits some of them. This sample carries fewer than 2.5 million clones, 93% of them seen once, and the ten largest clones take roughly 0.36%. Sequencing was done on a sample of naive CD4+ T cells from PBMCs. Source of these receptors: a man between 18 and 29 years old in good health. Some clones in this sample may be carry-over from other donors' samples. The CDR3 runs from the conserved cysteine through the conserved F or W. Fields, in order: CDR3 protein, CDR3 DNA, CDR3 length, V gene, J gene, D gene, clone size. D genes are given only for firm matches. A clone size is listed for some rows: how often the clone was seen (once, few, many), or a class if it is expanded.

cdr3_aa: CASSLAGDGAYEQYF
cdr3_nt: TGTGCCAGCAGTTTGGCCGGGGACGGCGCCTACGAGCAGTACTTC
cdr3_length: 15
v_call: TRBV27
j_call: TRBJ2-7
d_call: NA
clone_size: NA

cdr3_aa: CASSQGGRSNQPQHF
cdr3_nt: TGCGCCAGCAGCCAGGGGGGCCGGAGCAATCAGCCCCAGCATTTT
cdr3_length: 15
v_call: TRBV5-1
j_call: TRBJ1-5
d_call: TRBD1
clone_size: NA

cdr3_aa: CAWSVRGGETQYF
cdr3_nt: TGTGCCTGGAGTGTAAGGGGTGGGGAGACCCAGTACTTC
cdr3_length: 13
v_call: TRBV30
j_call: TRBJ2-5
d_call: NA
clone_size: NA

cdr3_aa: CASSLNSLNTIYF
cdr3_nt: TGTGCCAGCAGCTTAAACAGCCTAAACACCATATATTTT
cdr3_length: 13
v_call: TRBV7-9
j_call: TRBJ1-3
d_call: NA
clone_size: NA

cdr3_aa: CASSPRTHSATDTQYF
cdr3_nt: TGTGCCAGCAGCCCGAGGACTCACAGTGCCACAGATACGCAGTATTTT
cdr3_length: 16
v_call: TRBV5-4
j_call: TRBJ2-3
d_call: NA
clone_size: NA

cdr3_aa: CASSPSGLAGVGGTDTQYF
cdr3_nt: TGTGCCAGCAGCCCCTCCGGACTAGCGGGAGTTGGGGGCACAGATACGCAGTATTTT
cdr3_length: 19
v_call: TRBV9
j_call: TRBJ2-3
d_call: TRBD2
clone_size: NA

cdr3_aa: CASSLNVYEQYF
cdr3_nt: TGTGCCAGCAGCTTAAACGTATACGAGCAGTACTTC
cdr3_length: 12
v_call: TRBV7-6
j_call: TRBJ2-7
d_call: NA
clone_size: NA

cdr3_aa: CASSKHGTGGYEQYF
cdr3_nt: TGCGCCAGCAGTAAACACGGGACAGGGGGCTACGAGCAGTACTTC
cdr3_length: 15
v_call: TRBV5-1
j_call: TRBJ2-7
d_call: TRBD1
clone_size: NA

cdr3_aa: CASSSTRASVYEQYF
cdr3_nt: TGTGCCAGCAGCTCTACCCGGGCCTCGGTCTACGAGCAGTACTTC
cdr3_length: 15
v_call: TRBV7-8
j_call: TRBJ2-7
d_call: NA
clone_size: NA

cdr3_aa: CATRTGANTEAFF
cdr3_nt: TGCGCCACCCGGACAGGGGCGAACACTGAAGCTTTCTTT
cdr3_length: 13
v_call: TRBV5-1
j_call: TRBJ1-1
d_call: TRBD1
clone_size: NA

cdr3_aa: CASSLGDNRGELFF
cdr3_nt: TGTGCCAGCAGCTTAGGGGATAATCGCGGGGAGCTGTTTTTT
cdr3_length: 14
v_call: TRBV7-2
j_call: TRBJ2-2
d_call: NA
clone_size: NA

cdr3_aa: CASSQSRYEQYF
cdr3_nt: TGTGCCAGCAGCCAAAGTCGATACGAGCAGTACTTC
cdr3_length: 12
v_call: TRBV11-1
j_call: TRBJ2-7
d_call: NA
clone_size: NA

cdr3_aa: CASSSIQMNTEAFF
cdr3_nt: TGTGCCAGCAGCTCGATACAGATGAACACTGAAGCTTTCTTT
cdr3_length: 14
v_call: TRBV5-6
j_call: TRBJ1-1
d_call: NA
clone_size: NA

cdr3_aa: CASSYRSGEAFF
cdr3_nt: TGTGCCAGCAGTTACAGGTCTGGGGAAGCTTTCTTT
cdr3_length: 12
v_call: TRBV6-5
j_call: TRBJ1-1
d_call: NA
clone_size: few

cdr3_aa: CASSLYRGSMTYEQYF
cdr3_nt: TGTGCCAGCAGCTTATACCGCGGGAGTATGACCTACGAGCAGTACTTC
cdr3_length: 16
v_call: TRBV11-2
j_call: TRBJ2-7
d_call: TRBD2
clone_size: NA

cdr3_aa: CSVDRGFTDTQYF
cdr3_nt: TGCAGCGTGGACAGAGGATTCACAGATACGCAGTATTTT
cdr3_length: 13
v_call: TRBV29-1
j_call: TRBJ2-3
d_call: NA
clone_size: NA

cdr3_aa: CATSTDRDRGFETQYF
cdr3_nt: TGTGCCACCAGCACCGACCGGGACAGGGGCTTTGAGACCCAGTACTTC
cdr3_length: 16
v_call: TRBV15
j_call: TRBJ2-5
d_call: TRBD1
clone_size: NA

cdr3_aa: CASSLRTNTGELFF
cdr3_nt: TGTGCCAGCAGCTTACGGACGAACACCGGGGAGCTGTTTTTT
cdr3_length: 14
v_call: TRBV7-6
j_call: TRBJ2-2
d_call: NA
clone_size: few

cdr3_aa: CASSFTRARAGRTDTQYF
cdr3_nt: TGTGCCAGCAGCTTCACTCGTGCTAGAGCGGGACGCACAGATACGCAGTATTTT
cdr3_length: 18
v_call: TRBV13
j_call: TRBJ2-3
d_call: TRBD2
clone_size: NA

cdr3_aa: CASSEQGDEQYF
cdr3_nt: TGTGCCAGCAGCGAACAGGGAGACGAGCAGTACTTC
cdr3_length: 12
v_call: TRBV28
j_call: TRBJ2-7
d_call: NA
clone_size: NA

cdr3_aa: CASSVGTSGQETQYF
cdr3_nt: TGTGCCAGCAGCGTCGGGACTAGCGGGCAAGAGACCCAGTACTTC
cdr3_length: 15
v_call: TRBV9
j_call: TRBJ2-5
d_call: TRBD2
clone_size: NA

cdr3_aa: CASSPAAVNTEAFF
cdr3_nt: TGTGCCAGCTCACCGGCGGCGGTGAACACTGAAGCTTTCTTT
cdr3_length: 14
v_call: TRBV18
j_call: TRBJ1-1
d_call: NA
clone_size: NA

cdr3_aa: CASSFGKVTEAFF
cdr3_nt: TGTGCCAGCAGCTTCGGGAAGGTAACTGAAGCTTTCTTT
cdr3_length: 13
v_call: TRBV7-3
j_call: TRBJ1-1
d_call: NA
clone_size: NA